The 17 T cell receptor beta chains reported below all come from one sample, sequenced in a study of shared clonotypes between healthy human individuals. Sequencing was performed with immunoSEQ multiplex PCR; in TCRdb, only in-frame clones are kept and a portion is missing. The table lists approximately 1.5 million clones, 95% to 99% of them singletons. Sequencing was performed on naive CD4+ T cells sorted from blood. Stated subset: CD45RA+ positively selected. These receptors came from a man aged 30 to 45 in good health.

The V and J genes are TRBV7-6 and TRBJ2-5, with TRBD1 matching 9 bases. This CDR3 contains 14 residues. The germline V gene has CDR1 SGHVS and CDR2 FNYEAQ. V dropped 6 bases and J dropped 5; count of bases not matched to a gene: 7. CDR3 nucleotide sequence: TGTGCCAGCAGGGGGACAGGGATCGGCGAGACCCAGTACTTC. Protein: CASRGTGIGETQYF.

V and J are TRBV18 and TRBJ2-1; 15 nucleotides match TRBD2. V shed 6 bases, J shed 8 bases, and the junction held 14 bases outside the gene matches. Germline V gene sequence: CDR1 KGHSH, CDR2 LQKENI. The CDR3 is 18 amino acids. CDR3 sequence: CASSDSGTSGRFGDEQFF. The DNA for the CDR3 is TGTGCCAGCTCCGACTCTGGGACTAGCGGGAGGTTTGGCGATGAGCAGTTCTTC.

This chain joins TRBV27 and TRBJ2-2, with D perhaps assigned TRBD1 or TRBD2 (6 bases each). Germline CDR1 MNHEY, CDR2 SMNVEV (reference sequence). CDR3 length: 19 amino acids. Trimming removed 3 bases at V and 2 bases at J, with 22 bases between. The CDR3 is CASSFPSLWGAGNTGELFF. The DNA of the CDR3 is TGTGCCAGCAGTTTTCCCTCTCTTTGGGGGGCGGGAAACACCGGGGAGCTGTTTTTT.

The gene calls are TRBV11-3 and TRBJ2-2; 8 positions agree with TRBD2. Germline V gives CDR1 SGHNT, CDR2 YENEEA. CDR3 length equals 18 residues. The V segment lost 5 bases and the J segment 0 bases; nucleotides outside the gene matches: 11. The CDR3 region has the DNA TGTGCCAGCAGCCTCGGGACTAGTTTTTTTCCGAACACCGGGGAGCTGTTTTTT. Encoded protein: CASSLGTSFFPNTGELFF.

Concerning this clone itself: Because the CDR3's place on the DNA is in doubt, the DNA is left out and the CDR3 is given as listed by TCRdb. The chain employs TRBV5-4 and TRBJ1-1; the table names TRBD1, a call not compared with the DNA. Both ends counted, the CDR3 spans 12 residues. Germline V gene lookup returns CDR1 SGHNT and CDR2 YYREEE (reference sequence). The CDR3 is CASSFLWTEAFF.

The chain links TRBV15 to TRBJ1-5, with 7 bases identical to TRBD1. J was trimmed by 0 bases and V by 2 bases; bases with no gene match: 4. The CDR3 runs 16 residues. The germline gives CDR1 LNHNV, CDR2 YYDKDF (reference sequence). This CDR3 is CATSRRTGVSNQPQHF. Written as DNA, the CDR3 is TGTGCCACCAGCAGACGGACAGGAGTTAGCAATCAGCCCCAGCATTTT. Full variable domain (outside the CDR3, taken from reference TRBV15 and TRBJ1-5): DAMVIQNPRYQVTQFGKPVTLSCSQTLNHNVMYWYQQKSSQAPKLLFHYYDKDFNNEADTPDNFQSRRPNTSFCFLDIRSPGLGDTAMYLCATSRRTGVSNQPQHFGDGTRLSIL.

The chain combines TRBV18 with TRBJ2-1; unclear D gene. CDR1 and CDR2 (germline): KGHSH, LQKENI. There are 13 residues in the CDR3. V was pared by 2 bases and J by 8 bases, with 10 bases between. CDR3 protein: CASSPEIVHEQFF. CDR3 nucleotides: TGTGCCAGCTCACCAGAGATCGTCCATGAGCAGTTCTTC.

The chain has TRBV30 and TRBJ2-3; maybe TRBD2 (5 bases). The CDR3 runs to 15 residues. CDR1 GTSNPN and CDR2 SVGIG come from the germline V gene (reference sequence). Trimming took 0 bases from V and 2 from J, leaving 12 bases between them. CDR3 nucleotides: TGTGCCTGGAGTGTAACCCAGCGGCACACAGATACGCAGTATTTT. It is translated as CAWSVTQRHTDTQYF.

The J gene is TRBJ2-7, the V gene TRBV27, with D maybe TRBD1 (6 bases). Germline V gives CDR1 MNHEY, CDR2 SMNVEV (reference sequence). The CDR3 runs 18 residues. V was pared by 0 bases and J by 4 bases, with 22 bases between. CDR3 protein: CASSLSFSQGWPKYEQYF. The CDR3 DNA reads TGTGCCAGCAGTTTATCGTTCTCACAGGGCTGGCCGAAATACGAGCAGTACTTC.

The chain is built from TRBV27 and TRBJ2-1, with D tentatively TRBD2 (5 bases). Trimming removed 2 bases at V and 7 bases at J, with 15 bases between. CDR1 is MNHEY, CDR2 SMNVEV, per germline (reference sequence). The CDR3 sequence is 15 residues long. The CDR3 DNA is TGTGCCAGCAGTTTAAGGGCTAGCCCAAGTAATGAGCAGTTCTTC. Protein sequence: CASSLRASPSNEQFF.

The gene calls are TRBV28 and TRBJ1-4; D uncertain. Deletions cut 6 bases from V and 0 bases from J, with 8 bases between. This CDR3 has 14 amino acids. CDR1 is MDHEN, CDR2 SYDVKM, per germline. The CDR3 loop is CASRGVTTNEKLFF. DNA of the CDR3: TGTGCCAGCAGAGGAGTAACAACTAATGAAAAACTGTTTTTT. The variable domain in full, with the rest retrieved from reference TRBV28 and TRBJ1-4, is DVKVTQSSRYLVKRTGEKVFLECVQDMDHENMFWYRQDPGLGLRLIYFSYDVKMKEKGDIPEGYSVSREKKERFSLILESASTNQTSMYLCASRGVTTNEKLFFGSGTQLSVL.

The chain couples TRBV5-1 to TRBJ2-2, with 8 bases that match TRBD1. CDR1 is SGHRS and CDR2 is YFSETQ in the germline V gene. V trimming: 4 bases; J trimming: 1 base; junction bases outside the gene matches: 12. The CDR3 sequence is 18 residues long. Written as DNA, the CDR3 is TGCGCCAGCAGCCGGTTTACCTCCGGGACAGGGAACACCGGGGAGCTGTTTTTT. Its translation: CASSRFTSGTGNTGELFF.

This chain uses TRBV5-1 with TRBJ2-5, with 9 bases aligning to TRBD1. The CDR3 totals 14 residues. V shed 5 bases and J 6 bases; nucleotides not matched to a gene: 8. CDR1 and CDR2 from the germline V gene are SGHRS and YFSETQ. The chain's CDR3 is CASRRTGVEQTQYF. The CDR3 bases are TGCGCCAGCAGAAGGACAGGGGTTGAGCAGACCCAGTACTTC.

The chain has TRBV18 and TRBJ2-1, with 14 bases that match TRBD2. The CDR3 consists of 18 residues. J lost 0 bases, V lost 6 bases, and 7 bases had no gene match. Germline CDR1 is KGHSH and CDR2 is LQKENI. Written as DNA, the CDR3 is TGTGCCAGCTCCGGGACTAGCGGGAGTGAGAGCTCCTACAATGAGCAGTTCTTC. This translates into CASSGTSGSESSYNEQFF.

CDR3 sequence reads: CASSVNGNTEAFF. The CDR3 DNA is TGTGCCAGCAGCGTAAACGGGAACACTGAAGCTTTCTTT. The chain uses TRBV9 and TRBJ1-1, with D unresolved. The CDR3 runs 13 residues. Germline V gene data show CDR1 as SGDLS and CDR2 as YYNGEE. V lost 1 base to trimming and J lost 1 base, with 5 bases between them.

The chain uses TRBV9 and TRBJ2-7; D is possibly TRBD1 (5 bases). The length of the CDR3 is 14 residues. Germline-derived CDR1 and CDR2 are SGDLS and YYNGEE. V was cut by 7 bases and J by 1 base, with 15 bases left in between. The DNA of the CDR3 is TGTGCCAGCTCAGTCGACAGAGTTTCCTACGAGCAGTACTTC. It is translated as CASSVDRVSYEQYF.

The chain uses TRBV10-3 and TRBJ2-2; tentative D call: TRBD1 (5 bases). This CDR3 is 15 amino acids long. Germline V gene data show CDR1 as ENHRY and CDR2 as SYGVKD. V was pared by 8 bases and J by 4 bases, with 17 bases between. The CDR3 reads CAIAKQAQSTGELFF. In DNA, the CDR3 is TGTGCCATCGCAAAACAGGCACAAAGCACCGGGGAGCTGTTTTTT.